The entry below describes one TCR beta chain. They built TCR cDNA with 5'RACE template switching, a step that put in a universal primer site and UMIs. TCRdb reprocessed the 5' RACE reads via MiXCR and lists one record per CDR3 protein. This table has 400,000 or so distinct CDR3 sequences, more than 9% appearing once. This entry is derived from a study of T cells after yellow fever vaccination. Study at large: The authors prepared low-cell-number fractions using SMART-Seq v4 Ultra Low Input.

V was cut by 2 bases and J by 11 bases, with 14 bases left in between. Germline CDR1 LNHNV, CDR2 YYDKDF (reference sequence). This CDR3 comprises 13 residues. This TCR was sampled from a man between 18 and 29 years old who received the YFV17D yellow fever vaccine. This sample comprised PBMCs, obtained on the day of the first yellow fever vaccination. The rearrangement joins TRBV15 to TRBJ2-3, with D perhaps being TRBD1 or TRBD2 (5 bases each). The CDR3 DNA follows: TGTGCCACCAGCAGATCTAGGGACCATCGGCAGTATTTT. It translates to CATSRSRDHRQYF. The full variable domain, with the rest looked up from reference TRBV15 and TRBJ2-3, is DAMVIQNPRYQVTQFGKPVTLSCSQTLNHNVMYWYQQKSSQAPKLLFHYYDKDFNNEADTPDNFQSRRPNTSFCFLDIRSPGLGDTAMYLCATSRSRDHRQYFGPGTRLTVL.